These 9 T cell receptor beta chains originate from one sample sequenced in a study of shared clonotypes between healthy human individuals. TCRdb keeps only in-frame clones here, not all; method: immunoSEQ multiplex PCR. The sample has some 1 million clones, 65% to 80% seen once; the top ten hold around 1.5%. Sequencing was carried out using memory CD4+ T cells sorted from blood. Subset denoted: CD45RA-negative fraction. These receptor sequences come from a man aged 18 to 29 in good health.

The CDR3: CSVSREGNNEQYF. The CDR3 bases are TGCAGCGTTTCCCGGGAGGGCAACAACGAGCAGTACTTC. The rearrangement joins TRBV29-1 to TRBJ2-7, with 8 positions matching TRBD2. CDR1 is SQVTM and CDR2 is ANQGSEA in the germline V gene. Trimming removed 5 bases from V and 5 bases from J; junction bases left unmatched: 8. The CDR3 has 13 residues.

The V gene is TRBV6-6, the J gene TRBJ2-2; D uncertain. Between the trimmed V and J ends, which lost 4 bases and 8 bases, there was a span of 8 bases. This CDR3 is built from 12 residues. The germline V gene encodes CDR1 MNHNY and CDR2 SVGAGI (reference sequence). CDR3 residues: CASSFSRGELFF. CDR3 sequence (DNA): TGTGCCAGCAGTTTCTCGAGGGGGGAGCTGTTTTTT.

V gene TRBV6-6 combines with J gene TRBJ2-6; D unclear. Trimming pared 8 bases from V and 4 bases from J, leaving 9 bases between. Germline V CDR1 and CDR2: MNHNY, SVGAGI (reference sequence). The CDR3 extends over 13 amino acids. CDR3 in DNA: TGTGCCAGCGGGGTCGGAGGGGCCAACGTCCTGACTTTC. It is translated as CASGVGGANVLTF.

The count of this clone is one. This chain joins TRBV5-1 and TRBJ1-1, with D unclear. The length of the CDR3 is 13 residues. CDR1 is SGHRS and CDR2 is YFSETQ in the germline V gene. Trimming took 2 bases from V and 1 from J, leaving 6 bases between them. The CDR3 reads CASSFNKNTEAFF. The CDR3 region has the DNA TGCGCCAGCAGCTTTAATAAGAACACTGAAGCTTTCTTT.

The J gene is TRBJ1-2, the V gene TRBV30; D may be TRBD1 (6 bases). The CDR3 covers 14 residues. CDR1 and CDR2 (germline): GTSNPN, SVGIG (reference sequence). V lost 6 bases and J 3 bases, leaving 17 bases between the germline ends. CDR3 protein: CACLGQPGDYGYTF. The CDR3 DNA follows: TGTGCCTGCCTAGGACAGCCCGGTGACTATGGCTACACCTTC.

The V and J genes are TRBV7-2 and TRBJ1-1; a possible D gene is TRBD1 (5 bases). Germline V gene sequence: CDR1 SGHTA, CDR2 FQGNSA. CDR3 size: 15 residues. V shed 1 base and J shed 4 bases, with 13 bases lying between them. Here the CDR3 reads CASSLDSGGGTEAFF. DNA for the CDR3: TGTGCCAGCAGCTTAGATTCCGGCGGGGGCACTGAAGCTTTCTTT.

The chain employs TRBV7-2 and TRBJ1-6, with D perhaps matching TRBD1 (6 bases). Germline CDR1 and CDR2: SGHTA and FQGNSA. V gave up 2 bases and J gave up 6 bases, with 11 bases separating them. This CDR3 contains 15 residues. The CDR3 nucleotides are TGTGCCAGCAGCTTATGGGGGCAGATTAATTCACCCCTCCACTTT. It codes for CASSLWGQINSPLHF. Supplemented by reference TRBV7-2 and TRBJ1-6, the full variable domain reads GAGVSQSPSNKVTEKGKDVELRCDPISGHTALYWYRQSLGQGLEFLIYFQGNSAPDKSGLPSDRFSAERTGGSVSTLTIQRTQQEDSAVYLCASSLWGQINSPLHFGNGTRLTVT.

This rearrangement joins TRBV9 to TRBJ1-2; D is unclear. V lost 0 bases, J lost 5 bases, and 5 bases lay in between. The germline V gene has CDR1 SGDLS and CDR2 YYNGEE. The CDR3 sequence is 12 residues long. This CDR3 reads CASSVGGYGYTF. DNA for the CDR3: TGTGCCAGCAGCGTAGGTGGTTATGGCTACACCTTC.

The chain combines TRBV7-6 with TRBJ2-3; D not certain. There are 16 residues in the CDR3. The V gene's germline CDR1 is SGHVS and CDR2 FNYEAQ. V was clipped by 5 bases and J by 0 bases, with 15 bases between them. The CDR3 loop reads CASSRFQISSTDTQYF. The CDR3, as DNA: TGTGCCAGCAGCAGGTTCCAGATATCTAGCACAGATACGCAGTATTTT. The full variable domain, in which reference TRBV7-6 and TRBJ2-3 provide the parts outside the CDR3, is GAGVSQSPRYKVTKRGQDVALRCDPISGHVSLYWYRQALGQGPEFLTYFNYEAQQDKSGLPNDRFSAERPEGSISTLTIQRTEQRDSAMYRCASSRFQISSTDTQYFGPGTRLTVL.